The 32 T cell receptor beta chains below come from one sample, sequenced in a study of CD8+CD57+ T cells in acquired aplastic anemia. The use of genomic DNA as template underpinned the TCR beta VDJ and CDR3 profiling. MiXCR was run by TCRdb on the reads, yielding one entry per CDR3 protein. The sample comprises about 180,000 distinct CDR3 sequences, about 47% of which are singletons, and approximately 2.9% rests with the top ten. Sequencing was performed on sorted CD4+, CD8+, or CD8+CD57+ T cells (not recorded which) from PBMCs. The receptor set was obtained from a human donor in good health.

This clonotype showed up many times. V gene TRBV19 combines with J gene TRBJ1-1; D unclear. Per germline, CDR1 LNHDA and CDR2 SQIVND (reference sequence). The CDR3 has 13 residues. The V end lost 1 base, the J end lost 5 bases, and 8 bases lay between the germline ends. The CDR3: CASSIVPGTEAFF. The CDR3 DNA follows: TGTGCCAGTAGTATAGTACCAGGTACTGAAGCTTTCTTT.

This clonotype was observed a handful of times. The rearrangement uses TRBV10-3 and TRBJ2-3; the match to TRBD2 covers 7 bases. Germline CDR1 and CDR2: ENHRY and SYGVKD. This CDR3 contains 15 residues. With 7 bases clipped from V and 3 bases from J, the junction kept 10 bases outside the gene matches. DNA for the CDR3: TGTGCCATCAAGTTGAGGCGGGAGTCGACAGATACGCAGTATTTT. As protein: CAIKLRRESTDTQYF.

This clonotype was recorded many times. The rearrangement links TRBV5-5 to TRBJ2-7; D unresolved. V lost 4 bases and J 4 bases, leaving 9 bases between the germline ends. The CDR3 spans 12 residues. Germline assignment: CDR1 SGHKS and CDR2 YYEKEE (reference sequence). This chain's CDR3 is CASSLKDYEQYF. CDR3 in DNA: TGTGCCAGCAGCCTGAAGGATTACGAGCAGTACTTC.

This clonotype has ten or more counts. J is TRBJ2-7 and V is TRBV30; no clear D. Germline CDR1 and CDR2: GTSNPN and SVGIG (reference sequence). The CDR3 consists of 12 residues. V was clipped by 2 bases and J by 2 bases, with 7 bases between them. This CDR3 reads CAWSSGTYEQYF. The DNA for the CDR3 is TGTGCCTGGAGTTCTGGTACCTACGAGCAGTACTTC.

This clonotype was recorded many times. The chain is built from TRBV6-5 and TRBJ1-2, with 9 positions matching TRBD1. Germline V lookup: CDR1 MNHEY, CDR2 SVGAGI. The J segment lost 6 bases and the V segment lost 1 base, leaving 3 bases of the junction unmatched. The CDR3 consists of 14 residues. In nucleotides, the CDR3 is TGTGCCAGCAGTTACTTGGACAGGGGAGATGGCTACACCTTC. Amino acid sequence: CASSYLDRGDGYTF.

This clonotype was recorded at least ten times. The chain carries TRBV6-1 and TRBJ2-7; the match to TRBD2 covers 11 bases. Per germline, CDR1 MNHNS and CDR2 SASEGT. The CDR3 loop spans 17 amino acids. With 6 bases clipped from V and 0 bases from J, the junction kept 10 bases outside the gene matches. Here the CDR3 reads CASRHTPGTSGSYEQYF. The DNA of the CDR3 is TGTGCCAGCAGACATACCCCCGGGACTAGCGGCTCCTACGAGCAGTACTTC.

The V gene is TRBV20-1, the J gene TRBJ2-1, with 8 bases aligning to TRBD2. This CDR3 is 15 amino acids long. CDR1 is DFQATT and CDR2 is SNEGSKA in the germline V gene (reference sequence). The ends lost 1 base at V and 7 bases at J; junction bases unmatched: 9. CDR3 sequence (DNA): TGCAGTGCTAGAGTATTAAGCGGGGGTGGTAATGAGCAGTTCTTC. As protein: CSARVLSGGGNEQFF.

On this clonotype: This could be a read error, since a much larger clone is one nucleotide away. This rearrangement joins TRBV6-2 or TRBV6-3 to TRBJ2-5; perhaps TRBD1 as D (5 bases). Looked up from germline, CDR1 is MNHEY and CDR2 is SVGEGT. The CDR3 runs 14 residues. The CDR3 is CAGSQQGYQETQYF. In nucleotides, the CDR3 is TGTGCCGGCAGTCAGCAGGGTTACCAAGAGACCCAGTACTTC.

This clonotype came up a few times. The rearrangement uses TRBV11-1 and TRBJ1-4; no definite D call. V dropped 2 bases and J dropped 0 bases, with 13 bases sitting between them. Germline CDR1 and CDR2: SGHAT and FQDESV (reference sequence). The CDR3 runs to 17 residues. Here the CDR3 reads CASSLRAGSATNEKLFF. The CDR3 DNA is TGTGCCAGCAGCTTAAGGGCCGGATCTGCAACTAATGAAAAACTGTTTTTT.

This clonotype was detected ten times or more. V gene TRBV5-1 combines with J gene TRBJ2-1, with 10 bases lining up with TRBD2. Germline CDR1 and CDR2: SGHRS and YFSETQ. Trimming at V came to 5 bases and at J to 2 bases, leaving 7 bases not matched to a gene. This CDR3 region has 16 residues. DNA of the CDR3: TGCGCCAGCAGAACCCCTAGCGGGAGCACCTACAATGAGCAGTTCTTC. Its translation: CASRTPSGSTYNEQFF.

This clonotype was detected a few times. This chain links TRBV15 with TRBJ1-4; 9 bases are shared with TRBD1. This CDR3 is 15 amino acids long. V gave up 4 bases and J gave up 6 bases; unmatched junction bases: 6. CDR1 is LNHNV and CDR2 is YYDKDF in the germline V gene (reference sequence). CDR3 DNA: TGTGCCACCAGCAAGGGGACAGGGAGCGATGAAAAACTGTTTTTT. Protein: CATSKGTGSDEKLFF.

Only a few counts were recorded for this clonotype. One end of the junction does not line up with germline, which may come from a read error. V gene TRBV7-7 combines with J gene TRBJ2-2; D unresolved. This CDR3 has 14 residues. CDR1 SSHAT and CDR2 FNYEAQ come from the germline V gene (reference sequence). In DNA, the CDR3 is TGTGCTAGCAGCTTAAGGCAGAGCACCGGGGAGCTGTTTTTT. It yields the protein CASSLRQSTGELFF.

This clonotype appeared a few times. CDR3 sequence reads: CSAGRVDTEAFF. In nucleotides, the CDR3 is TGCAGCGCTGGGAGGGTCGACACTGAAGCTTTCTTT. The rearrangement joins TRBV29-1 to TRBJ1-1; D gene uncertain. V lost 7 bases, J lost 3 bases, and 12 bases lay in between. This CDR3 has 12 amino acids. Germline CDR1 and CDR2: SQVTM and ANQGSEA.

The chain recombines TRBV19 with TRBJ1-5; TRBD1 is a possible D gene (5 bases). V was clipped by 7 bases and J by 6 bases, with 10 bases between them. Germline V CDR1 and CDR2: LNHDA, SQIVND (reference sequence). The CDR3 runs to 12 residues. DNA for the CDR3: TGTGCCAGTAACCAGGGTGCTCAGCCCCAGCATTTT. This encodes CASNQGAQPQHF.

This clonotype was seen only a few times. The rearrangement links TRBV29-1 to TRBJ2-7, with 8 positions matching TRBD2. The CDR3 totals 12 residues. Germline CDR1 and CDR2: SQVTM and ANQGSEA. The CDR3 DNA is TGCTCGGCGGGAGGATCACTAAGCGAGCAGTACTTC. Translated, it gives CSAGGSLSEQYF.

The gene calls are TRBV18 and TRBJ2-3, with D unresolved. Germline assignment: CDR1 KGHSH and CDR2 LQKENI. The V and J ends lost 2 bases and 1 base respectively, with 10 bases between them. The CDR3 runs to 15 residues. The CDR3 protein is CASSPKRSRTDTQYF. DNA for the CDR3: TGTGCCAGCTCACCAAAAAGGAGTCGCACAGATACGCAGTATTTT.

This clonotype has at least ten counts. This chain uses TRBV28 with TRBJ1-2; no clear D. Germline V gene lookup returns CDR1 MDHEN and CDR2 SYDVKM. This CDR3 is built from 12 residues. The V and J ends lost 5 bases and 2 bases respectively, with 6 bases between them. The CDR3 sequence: CASSRGNYGYTF. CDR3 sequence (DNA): TGTGCCAGCAGTCGCGGGAACTATGGCTACACCTTC.

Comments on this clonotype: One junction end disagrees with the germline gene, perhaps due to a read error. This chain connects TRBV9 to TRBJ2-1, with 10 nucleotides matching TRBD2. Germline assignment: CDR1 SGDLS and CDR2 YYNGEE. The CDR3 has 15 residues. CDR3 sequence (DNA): TGTGCCAGCAGCGAAACTAGCGGGGAAACCAATAAGCAGTTCTTC. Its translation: CASSETSGETNKQFF.

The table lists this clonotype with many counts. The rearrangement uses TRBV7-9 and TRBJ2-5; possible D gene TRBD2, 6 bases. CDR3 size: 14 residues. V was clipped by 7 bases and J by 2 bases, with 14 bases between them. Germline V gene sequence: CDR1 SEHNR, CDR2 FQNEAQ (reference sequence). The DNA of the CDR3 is TGTGCCAGCACCCCCCCGGGACTTCAAGAGACCCAGTACTTC. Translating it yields CASTPPGLQETQYF.

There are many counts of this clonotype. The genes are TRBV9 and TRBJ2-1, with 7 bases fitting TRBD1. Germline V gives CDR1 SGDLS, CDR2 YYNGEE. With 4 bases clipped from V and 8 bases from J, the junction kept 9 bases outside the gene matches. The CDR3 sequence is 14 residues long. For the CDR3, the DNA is TGTGCCAGCAGCAAAGGGGGCAGGGTCGATGAGCAGTTCTTC. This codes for CASSKGGRVDEQFF.

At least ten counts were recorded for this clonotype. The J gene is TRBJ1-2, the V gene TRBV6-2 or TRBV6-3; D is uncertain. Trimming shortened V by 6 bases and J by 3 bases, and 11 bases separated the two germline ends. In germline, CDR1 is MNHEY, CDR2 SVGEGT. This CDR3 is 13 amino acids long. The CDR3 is CASRLDGDYGYTF. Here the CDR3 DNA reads TGTGCCAGCAGATTAGACGGCGACTATGGCTACACCTTC.

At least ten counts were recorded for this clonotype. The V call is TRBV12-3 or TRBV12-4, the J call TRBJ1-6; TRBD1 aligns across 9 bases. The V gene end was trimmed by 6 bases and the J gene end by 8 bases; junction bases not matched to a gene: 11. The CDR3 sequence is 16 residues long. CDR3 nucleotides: TGTGCCAGCAGCCTCACGGACAGGGGAATGTATTCACCCCTCCACTTT. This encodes CASSLTDRGMYSPLHF.

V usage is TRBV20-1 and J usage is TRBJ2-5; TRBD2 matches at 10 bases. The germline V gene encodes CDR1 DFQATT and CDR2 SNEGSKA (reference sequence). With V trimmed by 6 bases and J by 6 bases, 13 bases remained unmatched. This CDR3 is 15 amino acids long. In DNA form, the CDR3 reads TGCAGTGCAGCTAGCGGGAGCTCATCGGGAAAGACCCAGTACTTC. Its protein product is CSAASGSSSGKTQYF.

CDR3 residues: CASSPLDRNEQFF. CDR3 in DNA: TGTGCCAGCAGCCCCCTTGACCGCAATGAGCAGTTCTTC. V is TRBV7-9 and J is TRBJ2-1; no definite D call. The CDR3 loop spans 13 amino acids. CDR1 and CDR2 from the germline V gene are SEHNR and FQNEAQ (reference sequence). V was shortened by 5 bases and J by 6 bases, with 11 bases between the two germline ends.

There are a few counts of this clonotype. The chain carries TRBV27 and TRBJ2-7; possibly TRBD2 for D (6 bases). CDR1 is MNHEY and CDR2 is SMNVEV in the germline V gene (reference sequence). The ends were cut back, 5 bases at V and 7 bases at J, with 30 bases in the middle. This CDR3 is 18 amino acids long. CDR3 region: CASSPSLGGPYSAREQYF. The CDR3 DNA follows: TGTGCCAGCAGTCCTTCTTTGGGAGGACCGTACTCCGCCCGGGAGCAGTACTTC.

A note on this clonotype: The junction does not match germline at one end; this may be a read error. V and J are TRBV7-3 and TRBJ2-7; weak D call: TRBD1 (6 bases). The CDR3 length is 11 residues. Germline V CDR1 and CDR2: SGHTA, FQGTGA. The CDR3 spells CASSSGRDNTF. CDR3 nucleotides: TGTGCCAGCAGTTCGGGCCGGGACAATACCTTC.

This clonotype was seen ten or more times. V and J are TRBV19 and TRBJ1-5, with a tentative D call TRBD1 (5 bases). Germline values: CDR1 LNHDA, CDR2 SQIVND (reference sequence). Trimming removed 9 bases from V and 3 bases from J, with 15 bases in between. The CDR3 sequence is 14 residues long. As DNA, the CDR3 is TGTGCCAGCAGACAGAGTTCGATCAATCAGCCCCAGCATTTT. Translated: CASRQSSINQPQHF.

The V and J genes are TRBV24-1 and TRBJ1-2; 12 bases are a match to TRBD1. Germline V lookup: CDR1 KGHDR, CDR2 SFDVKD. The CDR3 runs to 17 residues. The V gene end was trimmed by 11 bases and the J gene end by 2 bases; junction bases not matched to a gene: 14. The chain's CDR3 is CASSPTTGTGGNYGYTF. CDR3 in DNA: TGTGCCAGCTCACCAACCACCGGGACAGGGGGCAACTATGGCTACACCTTC.

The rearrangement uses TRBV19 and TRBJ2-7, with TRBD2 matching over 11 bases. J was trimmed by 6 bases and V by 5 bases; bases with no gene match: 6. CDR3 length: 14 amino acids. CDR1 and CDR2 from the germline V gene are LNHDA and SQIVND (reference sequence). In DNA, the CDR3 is TGTGCCAGTAGTGTACTAGCGGGAGTTCTCGAGCAGTACTTC. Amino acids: CASSVLAGVLEQYF. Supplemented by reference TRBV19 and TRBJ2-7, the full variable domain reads DGGITQSPKYLFRKEGQNVTLSCEQNLNHDAMYWYRQDPGQGLRLIYYSQIVNDFQKGDIAEGYSVSREKKESFPLTVTSAQKNPTAFYLCASSVLAGVLEQYFGPGTRLTVT.

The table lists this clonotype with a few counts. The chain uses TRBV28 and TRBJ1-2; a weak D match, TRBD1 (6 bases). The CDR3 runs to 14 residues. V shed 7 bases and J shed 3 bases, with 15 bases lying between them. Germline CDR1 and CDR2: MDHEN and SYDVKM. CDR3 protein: CASTNNGGHYGYTF. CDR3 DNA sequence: TGTGCCAGCACAAATAACGGGGGGCACTATGGCTACACCTTC.

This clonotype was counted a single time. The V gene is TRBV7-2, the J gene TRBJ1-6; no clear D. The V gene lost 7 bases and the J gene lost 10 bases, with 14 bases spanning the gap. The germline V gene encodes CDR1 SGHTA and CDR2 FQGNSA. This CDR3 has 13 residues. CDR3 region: CASTGLRGSPLHF. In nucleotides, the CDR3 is TGTGCCAGCACCGGCCTCCGGGGATCACCCCTCCACTTT.

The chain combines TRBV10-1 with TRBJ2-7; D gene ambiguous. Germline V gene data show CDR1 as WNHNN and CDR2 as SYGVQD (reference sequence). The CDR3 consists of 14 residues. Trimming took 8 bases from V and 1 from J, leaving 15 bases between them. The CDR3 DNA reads TGCGCCAGCTTGGACGGGTGGGTTTCCTACGAGCAGTACTTC. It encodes CASLDGWVSYEQYF.